This T cell receptor (beta chain) was sequenced for a study of cytomegalovirus exposure and HLA in healthy donors (dated by TCRdb to between 2016 and 2019). In terms of the full investigation: An earlier analysis of around 600 of the donors reported about 250 Gb of sequence data and 100 million to 130 million unique TCR beta sequences from about 200 million T cells. An early release that covered fewer than 750 HLA-typed donors contained approximately 300 gigabases of sequencing data and 80 million or so unique TCR sequences. The genetic ancestry cluster associated with self-reported Caucasian donors included 65% to 90% of the roughly 400 genotyped donors. The study aimed to test whether signatures of past pathogen exposure could be identified by cataloging public T cell receptors. The study used immunosequencing to profile the T cell repertoires of approximately 640 subjects and linked those repertoires to cytomegalovirus serostatus. In addition to the first cohort of roughly 670 subjects, a separate validation cohort of approximately 130 different subjects was used. To predict cytomegalovirus infection status, the study combined high-throughput TCR immunosequencing, statistical association of individual TCRs with disease status, and machine learning. To study patterns of TCR occurrence, a later analysis re-analyzed previously published TCR beta repertoires from 700 or so donors and added high-resolution HLA genotyping. The later analysis used no new phenotypic data to find candidate immune exposures, relying instead on TCR beta sequences and their occurrence across donors. An earlier analysis of several hundred of the donors applied high-throughput TCR beta sequencing to assess whether each TCR beta V gene segment acted as functional or pseudogenic. Donor age, sex, ethnicity and CMV serostatus were collected together with the repertoire data. Genome-wide SNP genotypes for about three fifths of the roughly 670 donors were used in a later genetic analysis, which treated that subset as a discovery cohort. All discovery cohort repertoires had been generated using a single sequencing platform. Both class I and class II loci were covered by HLA typing, at four-digit resolution. Typing coverage differed by locus: A, B, C, DRB1 and DQB1 were typed in about 620-640 donors, DQA1 in about 510, DPA1 in 600 to 610, and DPB1 in approximately 450. Roughly 5 DR-DQ haplotypes were handled as single units for association and clustering because linkage in the cohort was strong. Across 398 genotyped donors of the cohort, an average of approximately 240,000 unique TCR beta nucleotide sequences per donor were sequenced, and roughly a sixth of those sequences were non-productive.

Compared with the rest of its sample, this clone is medium-sized (0.01 to 0.1%). Its antigen is not yet known. The input lacks base qualities; no much larger clone sits a single base away. The CDR3 starts with the cysteine, ends with the phenylalanine, and has 13 residues. Only the CDR3 part of the read is kept: 39 bases, read in frame from the first base. The germline V gene encodes CDR1 MNHNS and CDR2 SASEGT. The V and J ends are trimmed by 7 bases and 9 bases, leaving 13 bases between them. The research as a whole found: According to the authors, the approach could potentially be generalized to other disease states and immunological phenotypes. A cluster of highly shared sequence variants was judged likely to represent a technical artifact of the sequencing pipeline. According to a later genetic analysis, donors in an Asian-associated ancestry cluster had fewer N-insertions in productive TCRs than the roughly 670-donor mean. The classifier was reported to diagnose cytomegalovirus status with high specificity and sensitivity in both the original and validation cohorts. In an earlier analysis of roughly 560 of the donors, most TCR beta V segments were observed in productive rearrangements about 87% or about 30% of the time, broadly matching IMGT annotations. Linkage disequilibrium might explain the correlated functional status among segregating V segments, but an unknown experimental factor could not be ruled out. The cohort was sequenced for TCR beta chains only, and without alpha or paired-chain data the features that could be detected were limited. CMV serostatus was the only immune exposure information available for the cohort. According to a later analysis, parvovirus B19, influenza, CMV and Epstein-Barr virus appeared linked to several top co-occurrence clusters. In the study, around 150 TCR beta chains were listed as associated with cytomegalovirus. Some IMGT-functional V segments, including TRBV6-2 and TRBV6-3, could not be told apart with the 87-base-pair reads, so those segments were excluded. A further reported finding was that TCR beta sequences accurately predicted the HLA-A and HLA-B alleles for most subjects in the first cohort. Presence/absence analyses assumed roughly uniform sequencing depth across donors, an assumption that may not hold. A later genetic analysis associated a missense DCLRE1C variant with V-gene and J-gene trimming of TCR beta chains, and an independent cohort replicated the association. HLA typing was unavailable for some donors at each locus, so association tests used only the typed subset. In a later analysis, some 17,000 TCR beta sequences were associated with specific HLA alleles at a false discovery rate of 0.05. Most TCR sequences were observed very rarely across donors, whereas some public TCRs were present in many individuals. A later analysis found that HLA-associated TCR beta chains were more clonally expanded and had lower generation probabilities than equally common non-associated chains. In vitro tests confirmed that a few of the cytomegalovirus-associated TCR beta chains recognize cytomegalovirus antigens. In a later analysis, TCR association rates were found to vary across HLA loci, with the most associated TCRs seen for DRB1 alleles and the fewest for HLA-C alleles. Because counts were too low, seventeen rarely observed V segments, including chromosome 9 orphons, were left out of the earlier analysis of 587 of the donors. In a later analysis, most CMV-associated TCR beta chains were found to appear HLA-restricted, with HLA associations seemingly driven largely by CMV exposure. Assigning TCR associations to individual alleles was difficult when HLA alleles, especially DR and DQ, strongly co-occurred.

In total, more than 500 healthy bone marrow donors made up the cohort. All cohort members were sampled while nominally healthy, although unrecorded immune exposures were likely present. The donor was CMV seronegative and belonged to the group of under 400 seronegative cohort members. Each donor provided a peripheral blood sample, and peripheral blood mononuclear cells were used for TCR beta sequencing. The Qiagen DNeasy Blood Extraction Kit was used to extract genomic DNA from the blood cell samples. Libraries were constructed by the immunoSEQ multiplex PCR assay. For the multiplex PCR, a mixture combining 60 forward primers for TCR Vbeta segments and 13 reverse primers for TCR Jbeta segments was used. Amplification of the CDR3 region of rearranged TCR beta genes was performed with a multiplex PCR assay on genomic DNA. Amplified TCR beta libraries were sequenced as 87-base-pair reads on the Illumina HiSeq System. The study's processing was this. A later analysis counted 75 million to 100 million unique TCR beta chains across the 650 to 800 repertoires, and approximately 11 million of these chains were shared by at least two donors. A nearest-neighbor algorithm error-corrected the raw reads and collapsed the reads into unique sequences, merging closely related sequences to remove PCR and sequencing errors. V, D and J gene segments were assigned by aligning CDR3 sequences to IMGT reference sequences. Each retained sequence needed at least a six-nucleotide match to both a V gene segment and a J gene segment. A rearrangement was called productive if the CDR3 had no stop codons and remained in frame with V and J, and every other rearrangement was called non-productive. Following IMGT convention, CDR3 was defined as the stretch from the second conserved V-encoded cysteine up to the conserved J-encoded phenylalanine. In an earlier analysis of approximately 500 of the donors, sequences lacking an unambiguous match to a single V gene segment were excluded. An earlier analysis of a few hundred of the donors classified V segments as functional when productive rearrangements were above 56.7% and as segregating when the standard deviation between donors was above 5%. A statistical classification framework was built for diagnosing cytomegalovirus status from the catalog of TCR beta chain sequences. In a later analysis, TCR nucleotide sequences were compared against IMGT/GENE-DB human TR gene sequences so that V and J genes could be assigned. Using the TCRdist pipeline, a later analysis assigned CDR3 sequences along with most-parsimonious VDJ recombination scenarios. A later analysis defined each TCR beta chain by its CDR3 amino acid sequence plus V-gene family, and excluded reads lacking a unique V-gene family. A later analysis removed several hundred highly shared, low-generation-probability nucleotide sequences to deal with suspected cross-contamination and a sequencing artifact. For each public chain, a later analysis derived a clonal expansion index from normalized ranks of inferred template counts within each repertoire. In a later analysis, generation probabilities were computed using a VDJ recombination model fitted to out-of-frame rearrangements, and the results were checked against IGoR. A later analysis scored TCR-TCR, TCR-HLA and TCR-CMV co-occurrence with hypergeometric tests, applying a repertoire-size bias correction to TCR pairs. To estimate false discovery rates, a later analysis permuted the HLA or CMV assignments 20 times. In a later analysis, co-occurring TCRs were grouped using DBSCAN, and TCRdist sequence similarity was added for clustering within HLA-allele-positive subsets. For co-occurrence clustering, repertoires with fewer than 30,000 or more than 120,000 public chains were excluded, along with roughly 5 repertoires with anomalous nucleotide sharing. Held by TCRdb, this immuneACCESS table contains in-frame sequences only and omits some clones. Under half of the omission traces to an unresolved V gene where checked; the cause of the rest is unknown. The V and J calls and the clone size are those of that table, but D and trimming were determined from the DNA. The table for this sample lists under 200,000 clones; 87% of them were counted only once. Of the sample, 1.1% falls within the top ten clones.

The sample consisted of PBMCs. The chain uses TRBV6-1 and TRBJ2-6; the D region possibly corresponds to TRBD1 (5 bases align). The sequence was collected from a boy younger than 10 in good health and CMV-seronegative. The DNA sequence is TGTGCCAGCACTGTGGACACCATCAACGTCCTGACTTTC. Translated, this gives CASTVDTINVLTF.